This is a list of T cell receptor beta chains from one sample in a study of blood T cell repertoires in COVID-19. The repertoire was sequenced with immunoSEQ multiplex PCR; TCRdb's copy has only in-frame clones and lacks some. Among some 31,000 clones listed, about 88% were seen once. The specimen sequenced was peripheral blood. The receptor source for this set is a human donor with active COVID-19. The donor label of this sample is uncertain. Both conserved end residues are part of each CDR3. The D gene is left open where the match is weak. Not every row has a clone size; where given, it reads once, few, many or a size class.

v_call	d_call	j_call	clone_size	cdr3_nt	cdr3_aa
TRBV25-1	NA	TRBJ1-4	NA	TGTGCCAGCAGTGAGGCGGGGCCTAATGAAAAACTGTTTTTT	CASSEAGPNEKLFF
TRBV7-9	NA	TRBJ1-5	NA	TGTGCCAGCAGCACTGGGGCCGGGGGGATCAGCAATCAGCCCCAGCATTTT	CASSTGAGGISNQPQHF
TRBV10-3	NA	TRBJ2-7	few	TGTGCCATCAGTGAGTCGTCTGGGGCCGAGCAGTACTTC	CAISESSGAEQYF
TRBV9	TRBD1	TRBJ2-3	NA	TGTGCCAGCAGCGCGGGACACAGGGGGTTTTTCACAGATACGCAGTATTTT	CASSAGHRGFFTDTQYF
TRBV4-2	TRBD2	TRBJ2-5	once	TGTGCCAGCAGCCGGGGACTAGCGGACCAAGAGACCCAGTACTTC	CASSRGLADQETQYF
TRBV5-1	TRBD1	TRBJ2-7	NA	TGCGCCAGCAGCCGGGACAGGGGGACTTCCTACGAGCAGTACTTC	CASSRDRGTSYEQYF
TRBV15	NA	TRBJ1-4	NA	TGTGCCACCAGCAGGGAACCGGGACGGGAGGGAAAACTGTTTTTT	CATSREPGREGKLFF
TRBV11-3	NA	TRBJ2-3	NA	TGTGCCAGCAGCTTACGGGCGGGGCCAGATACGCAGTATTTT	CASSLRAGPDTQYF
TRBV2	NA	TRBJ2-3	NA	TGTGCCAGCAGTGTGCGAGAGGGCACAGATACGCAGTATTTT	CASSVREGTDTQYF
TRBV7-9	NA	TRBJ1-4	NA	TGTGCCAGCAGCCGTCAGGGAATTAATGAAAAACTGTTTTTT	CASSRQGINEKLFF
TRBV5-1	TRBD2	TRBJ2-7	few	TGCGCCAGCAGCTTGGTCGGGGGGAGCTACGAGCAGTACTTC	CASSLVGGSYEQYF
TRBV11-2	NA	TRBJ1-2	NA	TGTGCCAGCAGCTTAGATCCGGGTATTTATGGCTACACCTTC	CASSLDPGIYGYTF
TRBV7-9	NA	TRBJ1-1	NA	TGTGCCAGCAGCTTTGTGACAGCGCGGGGTGACACTGAAGCTTTCTTT	CASSFVTARGDTEAFF
TRBV2	TRBD1	TRBJ1-4	NA	TGTGCCAGCAGTGAGGAACAGGGGCGGGTGACTAATGAAAAACTGTTTTTT	CASSEEQGRVTNEKLFF
TRBV12-3/TRBV12-4	NA	TRBJ1-1	once	TGTGCCAGCAGCCCAAACACTGAAGCTTTCTTT	CASSPNTEAFF
TRBV6-5	TRBD1	TRBJ2-5	once	TGTGCCAGCAGTTCTGGGGACAGGGTTCAAGAGACCCAGTACTTC	CASSSGDRVQETQYF
TRBV6-1	TRBD1	TRBJ2-1	few	TGTGCCAGCAGTACCGGGACAGGGTTGTATGAGCAGTTCTTC	CASSTGTGLYEQFF
TRBV9	TRBD1	TRBJ2-2	NA	TGTGCCAGCAGCGCACAGGACAGGGGTTACACCGGGGAGCTGTTTTTT	CASSAQDRGYTGELFF
TRBV4-3	TRBD1	TRBJ2-2	NA	TGCGCCAGCAGCCGGGACAGGGCACGTGGGGCCGGGGAGCTGTTTTTT	CASSRDRARGAGELFF
TRBV10-3	TRBD1	TRBJ2-7	NA	TGTGCCATCAGTGAGGGACAGGTCTACGAGCAGTACTTC	CAISEGQVYEQYF
TRBV27	NA	TRBJ2-4	NA	TGTGCCAGCAGTTTATCGGGCAGTTTAGCCAAAAACATTCAGTACTTC	CASSLSGSLAKNIQYF
TRBV6-2/TRBV6-3	NA	TRBJ2-3	NA	TGTGCCAGCAGTTTATCACACACAGATACGCAGTATTTT	CASSLSHTDTQYF
TRBV4-2	TRBD1	TRBJ1-5	NA	TGTGCCAGCAGCCAGCGACAGGGGGGCAATCAGCCCCAGCATTTT	CASSQRQGGNQPQHF
TRBV18	NA	TRBJ1-2	once	TGTGCCAGCTCACTGGAGGATCTGCGGGGCTACACCTTC	CASSLEDLRGYTF
TRBV4-3	NA	TRBJ2-5	once	TGCGCCAGCAGCCAAGAACCCCTAGTGGCGGCCCAGTACTTC	CASSQEPLVAAQYF
TRBV6-2/TRBV6-3	NA	TRBJ2-1	NA	TGTGCCAGCAGTTACCAGGACAGAAACTACAATGAGCAGTTCTTC	CASSYQDRNYNEQFF
TRBV2	NA	TRBJ1-2	NA	TGTGCCAGCAGTGAATCGTGGAGGGGTGTGTGGGGCTACACCTTC	CASSESWRGVWGYTF
TRBV24-1	TRBD2	TRBJ2-5	NA	TGTGCCACTAGGAGCGGGGGTCTAGAAGAGACCCAGTACTTC	CATRSGGLEETQYF
TRBV9	NA	TRBJ1-5	NA	TGTGCCAGCAGCCTCGGTCCACAGGGTAGTCAGCCCCAGCATTTT	CASSLGPQGSQPQHF
TRBV9	TRBD1	TRBJ1-1	NA	TGTGCCAGCAGCGCGACGACAGGGCCCAACACTGAAGCTTTCTTT	CASSATTGPNTEAFF
TRBV7-2	NA	TRBJ2-3	NA	TGTGCCAGCAGCTTCTTACAGGGCCCGGATACGCAGTATTTT	CASSFLQGPDTQYF
TRBV25-1	NA	TRBJ1-1	NA	TGTGCCAGCAGTGAACTCACAGGGACCGCCGCTGAAGCTTTCTTT	CASSELTGTAAEAFF
TRBV6-6	TRBD1	TRBJ1-4	NA	TGTGCCAGCAGTTACTCATCAGGGGGTAATGAAAAACTGTTTTTT	CASSYSSGGNEKLFF
TRBV4-2	NA	TRBJ2-7	NA	TGTGCCAGCAGCCAAGATCGAAGGAGTTCCTACGAGCAGTACTTC	CASSQDRRSSYEQYF
TRBV4-2	NA	TRBJ2-3	NA	TGTGCCAGCAGCCAAGCCCAGTGGGCCACAGATACGCAGTATTTT	CASSQAQWATDTQYF
TRBV18	NA	TRBJ1-3	NA	TGTGCCAGCTCAGGGGGACTCCTTGGAAACACCATATATTTT	CASSGGLLGNTIYF
TRBV12-5	TRBD2	TRBJ2-1	NA	TGTGCTAGTGGTTTGGGCCTAGCGGGGGATAGTGAGCAGTTCTTC	CASGLGLAGDSEQFF
TRBV7-2	NA	TRBJ1-2	NA	TGTGCCAGCAGTGCCAGGGCCGACCGCTATGGCTACACCTTC	CASSARADRYGYTF
TRBV10-1	NA	TRBJ2-1	NA	TGCGCCAGCAGTGACAGCTCCTACAATGAGCAGTTCTTC	CASSDSSYNEQFF
TRBV7-9	TRBD1	TRBJ1-2	NA	TGTGCCAGCAGCTTAGTACAGGGGAGAATCCTGGGCTACACCTTC	CASSLVQGRILGYTF
TRBV11-3	TRBD2	TRBJ2-1	NA	TGTGCCAGCAGCTTACTAGCGGGGCCCTACAATGAGCAGTTCTTC	CASSLLAGPYNEQFF
TRBV10-1	TRBD2	TRBJ2-7	NA	TGCGCCAGCATCACGAACAGACTAGCGGGGTACGAGCAGTACTTC	CASITNRLAGYEQYF
TRBV4-2	NA	TRBJ1-1	once	TGTGCCAGCAGCCAAGAGCTCAGGGGGAACACTGAAGCTTTCTTT	CASSQELRGNTEAFF
TRBV6-2/TRBV6-3	NA	TRBJ2-5	NA	TGTGCCAGCAGTTACTCTGAGATGGAGACCCAGTACTTC	CASSYSEMETQYF
TRBV4-1	NA	TRBJ1-6	medium-sized	TGCGCCAGCAGCCAATTACAGGGTTTTAGTTCACCCCTCCACTTT	CASSQLQGFSSPLHF
TRBV6-5	NA	TRBJ1-6	NA	TGTGCCAGCAGTTACCAAACAGGGAGCTCACCCCTCCACTTT	CASSYQTGSSPLHF
TRBV18	NA	TRBJ2-2	NA	TGTGCCAGCTCCGGAACCGGCCTGTCGGGGGTTAACACCGGGGAGCTGTTTTTT	CASSGTGLSGVNTGELFF
TRBV6-2/TRBV6-3	NA	TRBJ2-5	NA	TGTGCCAGCAGTCAACCAACAGGAATTGCTTGGGAGACCCAGTACTTC	CASSQPTGIAWETQYF
TRBV9	NA	TRBJ1-1	NA	TGTGCCAGCAGCGTAGCTTTAACGGGGAACACTGAAGCTTTCTTT	CASSVALTGNTEAFF
TRBV27	TRBD1	TRBJ1-6	NA	TGTGCCAGCAGTTTATGGGACAGCAACTCCTATAATTCACCCCTCCACTTT	CASSLWDSNSYNSPLHF
TRBV6-2/TRBV6-3	NA	TRBJ2-2	NA	TGTGCCAGCAGTTATCGCGGACAGTTATGGGGGAACACCGGGGAGCTGTTTTTT	CASSYRGQLWGNTGELFF
TRBV15	NA	TRBJ1-1	NA	TGTGCCACCAGCTCCTCTGCTAGGGGGAACACTGAAGCTTTCTTT	CATSSSARGNTEAFF
TRBV5-4	TRBD2	TRBJ2-3	once	TGTGCCAGCAGCTTGGGTGGCGGGGGGGTGACAGATACGCAGTATTTT	CASSLGGGGVTDTQYF
TRBV11-3	NA	TRBJ2-5	NA	TGTGCCAGCAGCCCCGGGAGTACCGAGACCCAGTACTTC	CASSPGSTETQYF
TRBV29-1	NA	TRBJ1-2	NA	TGCAGCGTTGGGGAGGGGAGCTACACCTTC	CSVGEGSYTF
TRBV6-1	NA	TRBJ2-5	once	TGTGCCAGCAGTGAGATAAGGACTTACCAAGAGACCCAGTACTTC	CASSEIRTYQETQYF
TRBV7-6	TRBD2	TRBJ2-5	NA	TGTGCCAGCAGCCCCGGCGGGGGGACCCAAGAGACCCAGTACTTC	CASSPGGGTQETQYF
TRBV11-2	TRBD2	TRBJ2-7	NA	TGTGCCAGCAGCCCCCTTAGCGGGGGTAATCACTACGAGCAGTACTTC	CASSPLSGGNHYEQYF
TRBV27	TRBD1	TRBJ2-5	NA	TGTGCCAGCAGTTCCGGGACAGGGAGAGGTCAGACCCAGTACTTC	CASSSGTGRGQTQYF